The entry below gives a single T cell receptor beta chain sequence along with its context. A sample-barcoded 5' primer and a J-beta primer mix were used in a second PCR of roughly 6 to 11 cycles. A 12-random-nucleotide template-switch adaptor tagged each cDNA molecule. TCRdb re-derived calls from the 5' RACE reads in MiXCR, one entry per CDR3 protein. The sample consists of hundreds of thousands of distinct CDR3 sequences, more than 55% of them appearing once. This entry belongs to a study of blood T cells in healthy people across ages. The wider study: The template switching approach captured approximately one barcoded beta molecule for every two T cells.

The CDR3 covers 16 residues. The V gene end was trimmed by 1 base and the J gene end by 4 bases; junction bases not matched to a gene: 6. CDR1 and CDR2 (germline): LGHNA, YSLEER. This chain joins TRBV4-3 and TRBJ2-5; 10 nucleotides agree with TRBD2. This TCR came from a man in his forties or fifties in good health. Sequenced sample: blood. The CDR3 sequence: CASSQGASGRRETQYF. CDR3 coding DNA: TGCGCCAGCAGCCAAGGGGCTAGCGGGAGAAGAGAGACCCAGTACTTC.